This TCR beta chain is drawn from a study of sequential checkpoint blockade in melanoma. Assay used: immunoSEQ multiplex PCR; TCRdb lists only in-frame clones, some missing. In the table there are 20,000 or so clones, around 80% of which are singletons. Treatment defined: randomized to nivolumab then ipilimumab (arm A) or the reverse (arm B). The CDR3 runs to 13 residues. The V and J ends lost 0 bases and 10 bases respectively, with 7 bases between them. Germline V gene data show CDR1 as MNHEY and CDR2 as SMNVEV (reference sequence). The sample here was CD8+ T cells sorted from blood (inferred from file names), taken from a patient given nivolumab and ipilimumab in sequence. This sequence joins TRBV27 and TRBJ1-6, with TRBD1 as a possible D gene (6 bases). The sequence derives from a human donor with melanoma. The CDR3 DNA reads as TGTGCCAGCAGTTTATCGGGGGCCTCACCCCTCCACTTT. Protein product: CASSLSGASPLHF.